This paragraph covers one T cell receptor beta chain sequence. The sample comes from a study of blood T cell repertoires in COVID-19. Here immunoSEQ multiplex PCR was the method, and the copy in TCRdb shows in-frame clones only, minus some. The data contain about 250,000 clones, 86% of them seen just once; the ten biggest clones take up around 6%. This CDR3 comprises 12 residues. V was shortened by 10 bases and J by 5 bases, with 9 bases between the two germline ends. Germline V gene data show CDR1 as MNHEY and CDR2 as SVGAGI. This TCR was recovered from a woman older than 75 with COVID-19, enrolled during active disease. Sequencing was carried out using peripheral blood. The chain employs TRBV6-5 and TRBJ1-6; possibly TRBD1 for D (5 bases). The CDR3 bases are TGTGCCACTAGACAGAATAATTCACCCCTCCACTTT. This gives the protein CATRQNNSPLHF.